Only a few counts were recorded for the clone carrying this TCR beta chain. As handled by the study authors: Scientists estimated how many nucleated cells there were by amplifying reference gene primers. Generated by immunoSEQ multiplex PCR, the TCRdb table keeps only in-frame clones and is missing some. V and J calls and clone size are copied from that table; D and trimming were computed from the DNA. The sample carries under 45,000 clones, 65% to 80% recorded once. These data are taken from a study of blood T cell repertoires in COVID-19. There are 15 residues in the CDR3. Deletions cut 5 bases from V and 0 bases from J, with 13 bases between. Germline lookup yields CDR1 SEHNR and CDR2 FQNEAQ (reference sequence).

The sequenced material came from peripheral blood. The chain uses TRBV7-9 and TRBJ1-1; maybe TRBD1 (5 bases). The origin of this receptor is an elderly man with acute or convalescent COVID-19. CDR3 bases: TGTGCCAGCAGCACGGGGGGACCGTTGAACACTGAAGCTTTCTTT. Translating gives CASSTGGPLNTEAFF.